This TCR beta chain was identified in a study of Ad26.COV2.S vaccination and SARS-CoV-2 variants. Points from the study as a whole: Post-vaccination breadth of spike-specific CD8+ and CD4+ T cell responses was reportedly substantial.

To note about this clone: What it binds is not known.

Specified treatment: over 15 received Ad26.COV2.S at low or high dose, single or two shots; 5 received placebo; per-sample allocation not given. Sampling occurred on day 63 after the first vaccine or placebo injection. The individual, an adult aged 18-55 years, was a donor in Boston. An Ad26 vector expressing Wuhan-strain SARS-CoV-2 spike constituted the vaccine. Sequencing was performed with immunoSEQ multiplex PCR; in TCRdb, only in-frame clones are kept and a portion is missing. The sample has fewer than 500,000 clones; about 92% are singletons. The sample here was peripheral blood, taken in a trial of Ad26.COV2.S vaccine versus placebo. The sequence derives from a person between 18 and 65 years old who received the Ad26.COV2.S COVID-19 vaccine or a placebo.

The DNA of the CDR3 is TGCGCCAGCAGTCTAGGGGATAACGCCGGGGAGCTGTTTTTT. It yields the protein CASSLGDNAGELFF. The chain combines TRBV5-1 with TRBJ2-2; a weak D match, TRBD1 (5 bases). From germline, CDR1 is SGHRS and CDR2 YFSETQ. The CDR3 covers 14 residues. V lost 5 bases and J 6 bases, leaving 14 bases between the germline ends.